This T cell receptor beta chain was documented in a study of blood T cell repertoires in COVID-19. Study in general: T cells, B-cell-depleted T cells, or PBMCs provided the cDNA or gDNA that served as material.

CDR3 size: 13 residues. Per germline, CDR1 KGHSH and CDR2 LQKENI. V gave up 7 bases and J gave up 3 bases, with 11 bases separating them. Authors' methods: It was from reference gene primer amplification that nucleated cell counts were estimated. Assay: immunoSEQ multiplex PCR; the TCRdb copy retains only in-frame clones and omits some. Clone size and the V and J calls come from that table; the DNA yielded D and trimming. There are some 98,000 clones in the sample; about four fifths occur only once, and about 20% lies in the top ten. This TCR was sampled from a human donor in a cohort sampled during active COVID-19. Sequencing input: peripheral blood. The chain joins TRBV18 to TRBJ2-3; D call uncertain. DNA of the CDR3: TGTGCCAGCTTTGGCCTTTTGACAGATACGCAGTATTTT. Translation: CASFGLLTDTQYF.